These 20 T cell receptor beta chains were all obtained from the same sample, sequenced in a study of cytomegalovirus exposure and HLA in healthy donors. The PCR contained 60 Vbeta and 13 Jbeta primers. The assay was immunoSEQ multiplex PCR, and TCRdb's table has in-frame clones only and misses some. This table has 150,000 to 200,000 clones, about 87% appearing once. Sequenced input: PBMCs. The receptor set was obtained from a woman under 30 in good health and CMV-seronegative.

The rearrangement links TRBV27 to TRBJ1-3; D is possibly TRBD1 (5 bases). Trimming left V 2 bases short and J 2 bases short, with 10 bases between. Per the germline V gene, CDR1 is MNHEY and CDR2 is SMNVEV (reference sequence). The length of the CDR3 is 15 residues. The CDR3 region has the DNA TGTGCCAGCAGTTTACAGGGAAGAACTGGAAACACCATATATTTT. Its translation is CASSLQGRTGNTIYF.

This chain links TRBV6-1 with TRBJ2-6; D perhaps matches TRBD1 (6 bases). The CDR3 runs to 14 residues. Trimming took off 6 bases at V and 0 bases at J, with 6 bases between the two ends. In germline, CDR1 is MNHNS, CDR2 SASEGT. In nucleotides, the CDR3 is TGTGCCAGCAGGGACAGCTCTGGGGCCAACGTCCTGACTTTC. It encodes CASRDSSGANVLTF.

This clone was counted only a few times. This chain joins TRBV6-6 and TRBJ2-6, with D tentatively TRBD2 (6 bases). Per germline, CDR1 MNHNY and CDR2 SVGAGI (reference sequence). V lost 5 bases, J lost 1 base, and 12 bases lay in between. CDR3 length: 16 residues. CDR3 loop: CASSREGGSGANVLTF. CDR3 DNA sequence: TGTGCCAGCAGTAGGGAAGGAGGGTCTGGGGCCAACGTCCTGACTTTC.

Remarks on this clone: Distinct nucleotide sequences in the sample also encode this CDR3. The chain joins TRBV5-4 to TRBJ2-3; TRBD2 might be the D (5 bases). The CDR3 sequence is 15 residues long. With 0 bases removed from V and 3 bases from J, the gap between germline ends came to 11 bases. Looked up from germline, CDR1 is SGHNT and CDR2 is YYREEE (reference sequence). The CDR3 loop is CASSLDRGSTDTQYF. The CDR3 DNA reads as TGTGCCAGCAGCTTGGATCGGGGTAGTACAGATACGCAGTATTTT.

About this clone itself: Within the sample, other DNA sequences also encode this same CDR3. CDR3 sequence: CASSPTGGSYEQYF. In nucleotides, the CDR3 is TGTGCCAGCTCACCAACAGGGGGGTCCTACGAGCAGTACTTC. The rearrangement joins TRBV18 to TRBJ2-7; 8 nucleotides line up with TRBD1. The CDR3 is 14 amino acids. The germline gives CDR1 KGHSH, CDR2 LQKENI. Trimming at V came to 2 bases and at J to 1 base, leaving 1 base not matched to a gene.

The chain employs TRBV10-3 and TRBJ2-3, with 13 positions matching TRBD2. The V and J ends lost 6 bases and 4 bases, in that order; junction bases with no gene match: 4. This CDR3 contains 15 residues. Looked up from germline, CDR1 is ENHRY and CDR2 is SYGVKD. CDR3 in amino acids: CAISTSGGGADTQYF. In DNA form, the CDR3 reads TGTGCCATCAGCACTAGCGGGGGGGGTGCAGATACGCAGTATTTT.

The chain recombines TRBV19 with TRBJ1-1; D uncertain. Germline V lookup: CDR1 LNHDA, CDR2 SQIVND (reference sequence). The CDR3 contains 15 residues. Trimming pared 6 bases from V and 3 bases from J, leaving 17 bases between. This chain's CDR3 is CASSHRSGRDTEAFF. CDR3 in DNA: TGTGCCAGTAGCCACCGCTCCGGGAGGGACACTGAAGCTTTCTTT.

The chain combines TRBV6-5 with TRBJ1-2; 8 bases are shared with TRBD1. V was clipped by 5 bases and J by 6 bases; unmatched bases: 5. This CDR3 comprises 13 residues. Per the germline V gene, CDR1 is MNHEY and CDR2 is SVGAGI. The DNA of the CDR3 is TGTGCCAGCAGTAGTGGACAGGGTGATGGCTACACCTTC. Protein sequence: CASSSGQGDGYTF.

This clone was recorded once. The J gene is TRBJ2-5, the V gene TRBV5-1, with 10 nucleotides matching TRBD2. The CDR3 is 17 residues long. V trimming: 0 bases; J trimming: 1 base; junction bases outside the gene matches: 6. Germline CDR1 is SGHRS and CDR2 is YFSETQ. Here the CDR3 DNA reads TGCGCCAGCAGCTTGGGCGGGACTAGCGTAATCCAAGAGACCCAGTACTTC. Translating it yields CASSLGGTSVIQETQYF.

This chain joins TRBV6-5 and TRBJ2-2; no clear D. The CDR3 has 13 amino acids. The V and J ends lost 5 bases and 2 bases respectively, with 6 bases between them. The germline gives CDR1 MNHEY, CDR2 SVGAGI. This CDR3 is CASSGQNTGELFF. The CDR3 DNA is TGTGCCAGCAGTGGGCAAAACACCGGGGAGCTGTTTTTT.

This clone was seen only a few times. This CDR3 reads CASRDRTGELFF. The CDR3 DNA sequence: TGTGCCAGCCGGGACAGGACCGGGGAGCTGTTTTTT. The gene calls are TRBV27 and TRBJ2-2; TRBD1 agrees at 8 bases. The CDR3 is made up of 12 amino acids. Trimming at V came to 8 bases and at J to 5 bases, leaving 1 base not matched to a gene. Germline values: CDR1 MNHEY, CDR2 SMNVEV (reference sequence).

The gene calls are TRBV2 and TRBJ1-3; D ambiguous. Germline CDR1 and CDR2: SNHLY and FYNNEI. Trimming stripped 3 bases from V and 4 bases from J, with 4 bases between. This CDR3 spans 12 amino acids. CDR3 residues: CASSESGNTIYF. For the CDR3, the DNA is TGTGCCAGCAGTGAGTCGGGAAACACCATATATTTT.

The chain combines TRBV6-6 with TRBJ1-1; maybe TRBD1 (6 bases). The CDR3 loop spans 14 amino acids. Trimming took off 6 bases at V and 1 base at J, with 12 bases between the two ends. Germline assignment: CDR1 MNHNY and CDR2 SVGAGI (reference sequence). The CDR3 sequence is CASSVTGGNTEAFF. The CDR3, as DNA: TGTGCCAGCAGCGTGACAGGAGGGAACACTGAAGCTTTCTTT.

The gene calls are TRBV6-1 and TRBJ1-3; weak D call: TRBD1 (5 bases). Trimming took off 5 bases at V and 0 bases at J, with 8 bases between the two ends. The length of the CDR3 is 14 residues. The germline V gene has CDR1 MNHNS and CDR2 SASEGT. The DNA for the CDR3 is TGTGCCAGCAGTTGGGGCAACTCTGGAAACACCATATATTTT. Translation gives CASSWGNSGNTIYF.

The rearrangement links TRBV27 to TRBJ1-2, with 8 bases fitting TRBD1. CDR1 is MNHEY, CDR2 SMNVEV, per germline (reference sequence). The V gene end was trimmed by 2 bases and the J gene end by 5 bases; junction bases not matched to a gene: 1. This CDR3 is 13 amino acids long. The DNA of the CDR3 is TGTGCCAGCAGTTTAGACAGGGGATATGGCTACACCTTC. Translation: CASSLDRGYGYTF.

In its sample, this clone was seen a few times. The V and J genes are TRBV30 and TRBJ2-7; D unclear. Trimming shortened V by 1 base and J by 6 bases, and 16 bases separated the two germline ends. The CDR3 is made up of 14 amino acids. Germline CDR1 and CDR2: GTSNPN and SVGIG (reference sequence). In DNA form, the CDR3 reads TGTGCCTGGAGTGCCCTGGGTCCCTCGGGCGAGCAGTACTTC. As protein: CAWSALGPSGEQYF.

This chain connects TRBV19 to TRBJ1-2, with D perhaps TRBD1 (5 bases). This CDR3 region has 14 residues. V was pared by 2 bases and J by 3 bases, with 10 bases between. The germline V gene encodes CDR1 LNHDA and CDR2 SQIVND (reference sequence). The CDR3 is CASSIIGGYYGYTF. CDR3 DNA sequence: TGTGCCAGTAGTATAATCGGGGGGTACTATGGCTACACCTTC.

This chain uses TRBV30 with TRBJ2-5; 8 bases agree with TRBD1. CDR1 is GTSNPN and CDR2 is SVGIG in the germline V gene (reference sequence). The CDR3 runs to 11 residues. The ends lost 3 bases at V and 7 bases at J; junction bases unmatched: 1. The CDR3 loop reads CAWSGQGTQYF. DNA for the CDR3: TGTGCCTGGAGCGGACAGGGGACCCAGTACTTC.

The chain recombines TRBV6-5 with TRBJ1-1; D ambiguous. This CDR3 is built from 11 residues. Trimming took off 6 bases at V and 5 bases at J, with 7 bases between the two ends. Per germline, CDR1 MNHEY and CDR2 SVGAGI. The CDR3 DNA is TGTGCCAGCAGGAGGGAGACTGAAGCTTTCTTT. Translated: CASRRETEAFF.

This clone was picked up a small number of times. The CDR3 sequence: CASSLEAETQYF. In DNA form, the CDR3 reads TGTGCCAGCAGCTTAGAAGCAGAGACCCAGTACTTC. This chain links TRBV7-9 with TRBJ2-5; D remains ambiguous. The germline gives CDR1 SEHNR, CDR2 FQNEAQ (reference sequence). V was clipped by 1 base and J by 4 bases, with 4 bases between them. The CDR3 spans 12 residues. The full variable domain, in which reference TRBV7-9 and TRBJ2-5 provide the parts outside the CDR3, is DTGVSQNPRHKITKRGQNVTFRCDPISEHNRLYWYRQTLGQGPEFLTYFQNEAQLEKSRLLSDRFSAERPKGSFSTLEIQRTEQGDSAMYLCASSLEAETQYFGPGTRLLVL.